This TCR beta chain was documented in a study of blood T cell repertoires in COVID-19. This clone was recorded at least ten times. Germline V CDR1 and CDR2: SGDLS, YYNGEE. The CDR3 covers 17 residues. Trimming removed 0 bases at V and 2 bases at J, with 15 bases between. Clones were read by immunoSEQ multiplex PCR, and TCRdb kept only the in-frame ones, dropping some. Of approximately 240,000 clones in the sample, approximately 80% are singletons; the top ten hold under 4.5%. This clonotype was sampled from a woman aged 40 to 50 with active or convalescent COVID-19. The specimen was peripheral blood. The rearrangement joins TRBV9 to TRBJ1-3; D is ambiguous. This CDR3 reads CASSVAPAGGTGNTIYF. In nucleotides, the CDR3 is TGTGCCAGCAGCGTAGCCCCGGCCGGAGGGACTGGAAACACCATATATTTT.